This T cell receptor (beta chain) was sequenced in a study of cytomegalovirus exposure and HLA in healthy donors. Study outcomes and limitations: Differences between HLA loci emerged in a later analysis of TCR association rates, with DRB1 most and HLA-C fewest. Per a prior analysis, the majority of TCR beta V segments were productive roughly 87% or roughly 30% of the time.

For this clone: The antigen is undetermined.

Amplification used 60 Vbeta primers and 13 Jbeta primers. TCRdb keeps only in-frame clones here, not all; method: immunoSEQ multiplex PCR. This sample has 65,000 to 85,000 clones, with more than 60% found just once. The CDR3 extends over 13 amino acids. Germline CDR1 is LGHNT and CDR2 is FRNRAP. Trimming removed 1 base at V and 9 bases at J, with 10 bases between. V and J are TRBV12-5 and TRBJ1-5; possible D gene TRBD1, 5 bases. Material: PBMCs. This TCR derives from a male donor in good health and CMV-seropositive. The CDR3, as DNA: TGTGCTAGTGGTTTGGGGGGCAGTCGGCCCCAGCATTTT. This sequence encodes CASGLGGSRPQHF.